Listed here are 27 T cell receptor beta chains from one sample, sequenced in a study of blood T cell repertoires in COVID-19. Generated by immunoSEQ multiplex PCR, the TCRdb table keeps only in-frame clones and is missing some. The sample lists 150,000 to 200,000 clones, about 80% seen once, with approximately 8.7% in the top ten. Sequenced: peripheral blood. Receptors originate from a woman aged 65 to 85 with acute or convalescent COVID-19.

The genes are TRBV25-1 and TRBJ1-1; 7 bases are a match to TRBD1. This CDR3 is 16 amino acids long. J was trimmed by 0 bases and V by 1 base; bases with no gene match: 5. Germline CDR1 MGHDK, CDR2 SYGVNS. The CDR3 region has the DNA TGTGCCAGCAGTGAATCCCCGGGACAGCTGAACACTGAAGCTTTCTTT. This sequence encodes CASSESPGQLNTEAFF.

This chain links TRBV6-5 with TRBJ1-6, with 8 positions matching TRBD1. Germline assignment: CDR1 MNHEY and CDR2 SVGAGI. After removal of 6 bases from V and 7 bases from J, the junction contained 8 bases not matched to a gene. The CDR3 contains 15 residues. The chain's CDR3 is CASRETGVGNSPLHF. The CDR3 coding sequence is TGTGCCAGCAGGGAGACAGGGGTCGGGAATTCACCCCTCCACTTT.

J is TRBJ1-6 and V is TRBV10-3; D perhaps matches TRBD1 (6 bases). The CDR3 covers 15 residues. The germline gives CDR1 ENHRY, CDR2 SYGVKD. Trimming removed 0 bases from V and 7 bases from J, with 10 bases in between. CDR3 protein: CAISESGGRNSPLHF. DNA of the CDR3: TGTGCCATCAGTGAGTCAGGGGGTAGGAATTCACCCCTCCACTTT.

V is TRBV3-1 (or the pseudogene TRBV3-2) and J is TRBJ2-1; 9 bases fit TRBD2. CDR3 length equals 16 residues. In germline, CDR1 is LGHDT, CDR2 YNNKEL (reference sequence). Unmatched junction bases numbered 7, after V lost 0 bases and J lost 7 bases. The CDR3 DNA sequence: TGTGCCAGCAGCCAAGAGGCGCTAGCGGGATATAATGAGCAGTTCTTC. Protein: CASSQEALAGYNEQFF.

The genes are TRBV4-3 and TRBJ1-4; 7 bases fit TRBD1. CDR1 is LGHNA, CDR2 YSLEER, per germline. The CDR3 runs to 17 residues. Trimming at V came to 0 bases and at J to 0 bases, leaving 4 bases not matched to a gene. This chain's CDR3 is CASSQEGTAATNEKLFF. DNA of the CDR3: TGCGCCAGCAGCCAAGAGGGGACAGCTGCAACTAATGAAAAACTGTTTTTT.

The chain employs TRBV6-2 or TRBV6-3 and TRBJ1-5; D is unclear. Germline loops: CDR1 MNHEY, CDR2 SVGEGT. Trimming pared 5 bases from V and 4 bases from J, leaving 9 bases between. The length of the CDR3 is 13 residues. The CDR3, as DNA: TGTGCCAGCAGTCCGATCACTAATCAGCCCCAGCATTTT. This gives the protein CASSPITNQPQHF.

This rearrangement joins TRBV4-1 to TRBJ2-5; 7 positions match TRBD2. Trimming cost V 3 bases and J 5 bases; bases outside gene matches: 24. Germline CDR1 MGHRA, CDR2 YSYEKL. There are 20 residues in the CDR3. The CDR3 nucleotides read TGCGCCAGCAGCCACCGAAATCGAACCCCCGGGACGGGGGGTTGGGAGACCCAGTACTTC. Its protein product is CASSHRNRTPGTGGWETQYF.

J is TRBJ2-7 and V is TRBV5-6, with D tentatively TRBD1 (6 bases). The V end lost 6 bases, the J end lost 1 base, and 11 bases lay between the germline ends. There are 13 residues in the CDR3. Germline-derived CDR1 and CDR2 are SGHDT and YYEEEE. This chain's CDR3 is CASTVDRSYEQYF. The DNA for the CDR3 is TGTGCCAGCACCGTAGACAGGTCCTACGAGCAGTACTTC.

Notes on this clone: Other DNA sequences of this sample code for an identical CDR3. This chain joins TRBV28 and TRBJ1-1; D is unclear. V lost 4 bases and J 1 base, leaving 4 bases between the germline ends. The CDR3 length is 12 residues. CDR1 and CDR2 (germline): MDHEN, SYDVKM. CDR3 in amino acids: CASSSGNTEAFF. CDR3 in DNA: TGTGCCAGCAGTTCAGGGAACACTGAAGCTTTCTTT.

The chain uses TRBV6-1 and TRBJ1-5; 7 bases map to TRBD1. This CDR3 region has 14 residues. Germline values: CDR1 MNHNS, CDR2 SASEGT. J lost 3 bases, V lost 8 bases, and 7 bases had no gene match. CDR3 loop: CASLRQGLNQPQHF. Written as DNA, the CDR3 is TGTGCCAGCCTGAGACAGGGCCTCAATCAGCCCCAGCATTTT.

The V gene is TRBV20-1, the J gene TRBJ2-1, with a possible D match to TRBD1 (5 bases). Germline CDR1 is DFQATT and CDR2 is SNEGSKA (reference sequence). V lost 3 bases, J lost 6 bases, and 6 bases lay in between. The length of the CDR3 is 11 residues. The DNA for the CDR3 is TGCAGTGCTAGGACAGTCAATGAGCAGTTCTTC. It yields the protein CSARTVNEQFF.

The chain joins TRBV7-2 to TRBJ1-3; 7 nucleotides align to TRBD1. V lost 5 bases to trimming and J lost 0 bases; unmatched junction nucleotides: 1. Germline V gene sequence: CDR1 SGHTA, CDR2 FQGNSA. The CDR3 is 14 residues long. The CDR3 loop is CASSRDSSGNTIYF. The CDR3 DNA reads TGTGCCAGCAGCCGGGACAGCTCTGGAAACACCATATATTTT. The whole variable domain, filled in from reference TRBV7-2 and TRBJ1-3, reads GAGVSQSPSNKVTEKGKDVELRCDPISGHTALYWYRQSLGQGLEFLIYFQGNSAPDKSGLPSDRFSAERTGGSVSTLTIQRTQQEDSAVYLCASSRDSSGNTIYFGEGSWLTVV.

This sequence joins TRBV6-5 and TRBJ2-1, with TRBD2 matching over 8 bases. This CDR3 is built from 14 residues. With 6 bases clipped from V and 9 bases from J, the junction kept 10 bases outside the gene matches. Germline V gives CDR1 MNHEY, CDR2 SVGAGI. The CDR3 is CASSPGTRNREQFF. Written as DNA, the CDR3 is TGTGCCAGCAGCCCCGGGACTAGGAACCGTGAGCAGTTCTTC.

V is TRBV5-1 and J is TRBJ2-1; TRBD2 agrees at 7 bases. CDR3 length: 15 residues. The V gene end was trimmed by 5 bases and the J gene end by 0 bases; junction bases not matched to a gene: 5. CDR1 and CDR2 from the germline V gene are SGHRS and YFSETQ. CDR3 DNA: TGCGCCAGCAGTTCCCCGGGGGGCTCCTACAATGAGCAGTTCTTC. Encoded protein: CASSSPGGSYNEQFF.

On this clone itself: An end of the junction does not agree with germline; a read error may underlie this. This chain uses TRBV12-3 or TRBV12-4 with TRBJ2-1, with TRBD1 identical over 8 bases. There are 12 residues in the CDR3. This CDR3 reads CASSIQRGQEVF. As DNA, the CDR3 is TGTGCCAGCAGTATACAAAGGGGACAGGAGGTCTTC.

This clone was seen a few times. The chain links TRBV28 to TRBJ2-7; D may be TRBD1 (6 bases). This CDR3 contains 16 residues. Trimming took off 8 bases at V and 7 bases at J, with 27 bases between the two ends. CDR1 and CDR2 from the germline V gene are MDHEN and SYDVKM. CDR3 loop: CASGGIPGQGLQEQYF. In nucleotides, the CDR3 is TGTGCCAGCGGGGGTATTCCGGGACAAGGCTTACAGGAGCAGTACTTC.

This clone turned up a few times. The CDR3 region has the DNA TGCGCCAGCAGCTTGGTGGCAGGGGGCGACACTGAAGCTTTCTTT. Translation gives CASSLVAGGDTEAFF. The chain combines TRBV5-1 with TRBJ1-1, with TRBD1 identical over 8 bases. V shed 0 bases, J shed 3 bases, and the junction held 4 bases outside the gene matches. The germline V gene encodes CDR1 SGHRS and CDR2 YFSETQ. This CDR3 region has 15 residues.

V usage is TRBV3-1 (or the pseudogene TRBV3-2) and J usage is TRBJ2-5, with 7 positions matching TRBD2. J lost 6 bases, V lost 0 bases, and 4 bases had no gene match. The CDR3 length is 14 residues. Germline lookup yields CDR1 LGHDT and CDR2 YNNKEL (reference sequence). CDR3 coding DNA: TGTGCCAGCAGCCAAGAAGCCAGCGGGAAGACCCAGTACTTC. Translating gives CASSQEASGKTQYF.

In its sample, this clone was seen a few times. This sequence joins TRBV6-5 and TRBJ1-2; no clear D gene. The germline gives CDR1 MNHEY, CDR2 SVGAGI. Trimming took off 0 bases at V and 2 bases at J, with 10 bases between the two ends. The CDR3 contains 15 residues. The CDR3 DNA reads as TGTGCCAGCAGTTACTCCCCCCAGTTAAACTATGGCTACACCTTC. It yields the protein CASSYSPQLNYGYTF.

This clone has just a few counts. The V and J genes are TRBV7-2 and TRBJ2-3; 12 bases fit TRBD2. The CDR3 runs 16 residues. V was pared by 5 bases and J by 4 bases, with 7 bases of the junction left unmatched. In germline, CDR1 is SGHTA, CDR2 FQGNSA. The CDR3: CASSPRPSGRADTQYF. In DNA, the CDR3 is TGTGCCAGCAGCCCCCGCCCTAGCGGGAGGGCAGATACGCAGTATTTT.

The chain employs TRBV7-9 and TRBJ1-6, with a tentative D call TRBD1 (5 bases). The CDR3 sequence is 17 residues long. Germline lookup yields CDR1 SEHNR and CDR2 FQNEAQ (reference sequence). V gave up 1 base and J gave up 3 bases, with 13 bases separating them. The CDR3 DNA follows: TGTGCCAGCAGCTTAGGGTGGGGGGAAGGCTATAATTCACCCCTCCACTTT. Its translation is CASSLGWGEGYNSPLHF.

The chain links TRBV9 to TRBJ2-3; TRBD2 matches 11 bases. CDR1 SGDLS and CDR2 YYNGEE come from the germline V gene. V shed 2 bases, J shed 1 base, and the junction held 6 bases outside the gene matches. The CDR3 extends over 17 amino acids. For the CDR3, the DNA is TGTGCCAGCAGCGTTAGCGGGGGGGCCTCGGGCACAGATACGCAGTATTTT. Residues: CASSVSGGASGTDTQYF.

The V gene is TRBV5-4, the J gene TRBJ2-5, with TRBD2 matching over 11 bases. Germline CDR1 is SGHNT and CDR2 is YYREEE (reference sequence). After removal of 0 bases from V and 3 bases from J, the junction contained 4 bases not matched to a gene. This CDR3 has 16 amino acids. The CDR3 reads CASSLGLAGSKETQYF. In nucleotides, the CDR3 is TGTGCCAGCAGCTTGGGACTAGCGGGAAGTAAAGAGACCCAGTACTTC.

This clone was observed once. The genes are TRBV14 and TRBJ2-7; no definite D call. The CDR3 is made up of 14 amino acids. The germline gives CDR1 SGHDN, CDR2 FVKESK. Between the trimmed V and J ends, which lost 2 bases and 0 bases, there was a span of 8 bases. This CDR3 is CASSQIDNSYEQYF. DNA of the CDR3: TGTGCCAGCAGCCAAATTGACAACTCCTACGAGCAGTACTTC.

V and J are TRBV10-3 and TRBJ1-1; no clear D. The germline V and J ends were trimmed by 3 bases and 4 bases, with 12 bases remaining between them. Germline assignment: CDR1 ENHRY and CDR2 SYGVKD. The CDR3 is made up of 14 amino acids. The CDR3 nucleotides are TGTGCCATCAGTGACCGAGTGGAGGGCACTGAAGCTTTCTTT. Residues: CAISDRVEGTEAFF.

On this clone: Within the sample, other DNA sequences also encode this same CDR3. This chain joins TRBV4-1 and TRBJ1-2; 11 bases map to TRBD1. V lost 4 bases to trimming and J lost 1 base; unmatched junction nucleotides: 2. Germline V gives CDR1 MGHRA, CDR2 YSYEKL. The CDR3 totals 15 residues. This CDR3 reads CASSPGTGGNYGYTF. Here the CDR3 DNA reads TGCGCCAGCAGCCCGGGGACAGGGGGTAACTATGGCTACACCTTC.

This chain joins TRBV27 and TRBJ1-5; no clear D. V gave up 4 bases and J gave up 4 bases, with 11 bases separating them. The CDR3 is made up of 14 amino acids. The germline V gene encodes CDR1 MNHEY and CDR2 SMNVEV (reference sequence). The CDR3 bases are TGTGCCAGCAGTTCGCTCCCCGGGAATCAGCCCCAGCATTTT. Its protein product is CASSSLPGNQPQHF.